The 15 T cell receptor beta chains given below trace back to one sample, sequenced in a study of control samples from healthy donors and cancer patients (dated by TCRdb to about 2020). The receptor library was made with the immunoSEQ multiplex PCR assay. Entries here come from immuneACCESS through TCRdb and include only in-frame sequences with V and J called. Some clones fail to appear in such tables; in the studies checked, an unresolved V gene covers under half of the shortfall, and the cause of the remainder is unknown. The sample has 150,000 to 200,000 clones on record, roughly 88% of them singletons. Clones ranked in the top ten supply nearly 5% of the sample. Sequenced: blood. The receptor set was obtained from a woman between 25 and 40 years old in good health.

The rearrangement links TRBV5-6 to TRBJ2-7; D is ambiguous. This CDR3 has 14 residues. V was trimmed by 0 bases and J by 3 bases, leaving 10 bases between them. Per germline, CDR1 SGHDT and CDR2 YYEEEE. The CDR3 here is CASSLGVLVYEQYF. DNA for the CDR3: TGTGCCAGCAGCTTGGGGGTTCTGGTCTACGAGCAGTACTTC.

The chain couples TRBV19 to TRBJ1-5; 10 nucleotides align to TRBD1. CDR3 length: 19 residues. Trimming cost V 5 bases and J 2 bases; bases outside gene matches: 15. The germline gives CDR1 LNHDA, CDR2 SQIVND (reference sequence). CDR3 region: CASSVRAQTGGAGNQPQHF. The CDR3 DNA reads as TGTGCCAGTAGTGTACGCGCCCAGACAGGGGGCGCGGGCAATCAGCCCCAGCATTTT.

This clone was recorded once. The chain couples TRBV3-1 (or the pseudogene TRBV3-2) to TRBJ1-6; TRBD1 is a possible D gene (6 bases). Germline V gene data show CDR1 as LGHDT and CDR2 as YNNKEL (reference sequence). Trimming left V 0 bases short and J 7 bases short, with 10 bases between. This CDR3 comprises 15 residues. The CDR3 loop is CASSQDRGANSPLHF. The CDR3 DNA reads TGTGCCAGCAGCCAAGATAGGGGGGCGAATTCACCCCTCCACTTT.

This clone showed up just a few times. The chain is built from TRBV7-9 and TRBJ2-7; D not resolved. Germline V CDR1 and CDR2: SEHNR, FQNEAQ (reference sequence). CDR3 length: 12 residues. Trimming removed 5 bases from V and 6 bases from J, with 11 bases in between. CDR3 nucleotides: TGTGCCAGCAGCCTAACCCCCCTCGAGCAGTACTTC. It is translated as CASSLTPLEQYF.

V and J are TRBV27 and TRBJ2-2, with TRBD1 matching 7 bases. The J segment lost 2 bases and the V segment lost 2 bases, leaving 8 bases of the junction unmatched. Germline V gene data show CDR1 as MNHEY and CDR2 as SMNVEV (reference sequence). This CDR3 spans 17 amino acids. CDR3 sequence: CASSLIRQGLNTGELFF. The CDR3 nucleotides are TGTGCCAGCAGTTTAATTAGACAGGGTCTTAACACCGGGGAGCTGTTTTTT.

The V gene is TRBV5-4, the J gene TRBJ1-3; 8 nucleotides match TRBD1. The CDR3 has 15 residues. V was clipped by 4 bases and J by 4 bases; unmatched bases: 7. Germline V gene sequence: CDR1 SGHNT, CDR2 YYREEE (reference sequence). The CDR3 region is CASSTPGGLGNTIYF. DNA of the CDR3: TGTGCCAGCAGCACTCCAGGGGGCTTAGGAAACACCATATATTTT.

V usage is TRBV28 and J usage is TRBJ1-5; 7 nucleotides line up with TRBD1. V was clipped by 3 bases and J by 2 bases; unmatched bases: 4. This CDR3 contains 15 residues. Germline CDR1 is MDHEN and CDR2 is SYDVKM. CDR3 DNA: TGTGCCAGCAGTTTCCTCAGGGGGGGCAATCAGCCCCAGCATTTT. As protein: CASSFLRGGNQPQHF.

Written as DNA, the CDR3 is TGCAGCGTTGCAGGGACAGAGAGCTCCTACGAGCAGTACGTC. It yields the protein CSVAGTESSYEQYV. This chain connects TRBV29-1 to TRBJ2-7, with 7 bases identical to TRBD1. The CDR3 spans 14 residues. V was clipped by 4 bases and J by 0 bases; unmatched bases: 6. Germline CDR1 and CDR2: SQVTM and ANQGSEA.

The chain joins TRBV30 to TRBJ1-2, with 9 nucleotides matching TRBD1. The V and J ends lost 1 base and 8 bases, in that order; junction bases with no gene match: 8. The CDR3 spans 14 residues. CDR1 is GTSNPN and CDR2 is SVGIG in the germline V gene (reference sequence). Here the CDR3 DNA reads TGTGCCTGGAGTGAGGGGACAGGGTCGCAGGGCTACACCTTC. Amino acids: CAWSEGTGSQGYTF.

The CDR3 DNA reads TGTGCCAGCAGTTCCACAGGGGGAGGAGAGACCCAGTACTTC. Protein product: CASSSTGGGETQYF. The chain carries TRBV2 and TRBJ2-5, with TRBD1 identical over 8 bases. V was clipped by 5 bases and J by 4 bases; unmatched bases: 6. The CDR3 is 14 amino acids. The germline gives CDR1 SNHLY, CDR2 FYNNEI. The whole variable domain, remainder taken from reference TRBV2 and TRBJ2-5, is EPEVTQTPSHQVTQMGQEVILRCVPISNHLYFYWYRQILGQKVEFLVSFYNNEISEKSEIFDDQFSVERPDGSNFTLKIRSTKLEDSAMYFCASSSTGGGETQYFGPGTRLLVL.

The chain is built from TRBV5-1 and TRBJ2-1; 8 bases line up with TRBD2. V trimming: 7 bases; J trimming: 4 bases; junction bases outside the gene matches: 10. The CDR3 runs to 15 residues. Germline V gene data show CDR1 as SGHRS and CDR2 as YFSETQ. CDR3 coding DNA: TGCGCCAGCCAGCAGATAGCGGGGTCATACAATGAGCAGTTCTTC. As protein: CASQQIAGSYNEQFF.

This clone was counted between two and nine times. This chain connects TRBV28 to TRBJ2-7; 10 positions agree with TRBD2. This CDR3 is 14 amino acids long. The trim removed 6 bases at V and 1 base at J, leaving 3 bases unmatched. Germline V CDR1 and CDR2: MDHEN, SYDVKM. Here the CDR3 DNA reads TGTGCCAGCAGCGGGACTAGCGTTTCCTACGAGCAGTACTTC. The encoded protein is CASSGTSVSYEQYF.

V and J are TRBV6-5 and TRBJ2-6; no definite D call. Trimming pared 5 bases from V and 2 bases from J, leaving 10 bases between. Germline lookup yields CDR1 MNHEY and CDR2 SVGAGI. CDR3 length equals 15 residues. The CDR3 region has the DNA TGTGCCAGCAGTCCAGGCGTCCCTGGGGCCAACGTCCTGACTTTC. It is translated as CASSPGVPGANVLTF.

The gene calls are TRBV28 and TRBJ2-5, with D perhaps being TRBD1 or TRBD2 (5 bases each). The CDR3 length is 12 residues. Trimming removed 3 bases at V and 9 bases at J, with 11 bases between. Per the germline V gene, CDR1 is MDHEN and CDR2 is SYDVKM. In DNA, the CDR3 is TGTGCCAGCAGTTTGGGATCGGGGCCCCAGTACTTC. As protein: CASSLGSGPQYF. The full variable domain, with the rest looked up from reference TRBV28 and TRBJ2-5, is DVKVTQSSRYLVKRTGEKVFLECVQDMDHENMFWYRQDPGLGLRLIYFSYDVKMKEKGDIPEGYSVSREKKERFSLILESASTNQTSMYLCASSLGSGPQYFGPGTRLLVL.

V usage is TRBV12-3 or TRBV12-4 and J usage is TRBJ2-1; no definite D call. CDR3 length: 12 amino acids. V was clipped by 5 bases and J by 9 bases, with 11 bases between them. CDR3 sequence reads: CASSHLGGEQFF. CDR3 nucleotides: TGTGCCAGCAGTCATCTAGGTGGTGAGCAGTTCTTC.